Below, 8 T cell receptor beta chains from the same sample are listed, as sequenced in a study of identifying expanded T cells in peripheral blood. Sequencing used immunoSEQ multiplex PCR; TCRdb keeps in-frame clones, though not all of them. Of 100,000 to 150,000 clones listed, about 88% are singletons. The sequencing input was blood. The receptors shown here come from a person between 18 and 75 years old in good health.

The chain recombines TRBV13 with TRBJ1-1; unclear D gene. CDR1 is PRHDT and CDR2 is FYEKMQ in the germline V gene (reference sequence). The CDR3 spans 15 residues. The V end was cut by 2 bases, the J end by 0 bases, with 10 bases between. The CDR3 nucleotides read TGTGCCAGCAGCTTACTACCGGAGTTGAACACTGAAGCTTTCTTT. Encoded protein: CASSLLPELNTEAFF.

In DNA, the CDR3 is TGTGCCAGCAGCGTGACAGGTTCCTACGAGCAGTACTTC. This codes for CASSVTGSYEQYF. The chain joins TRBV11-2 to TRBJ2-7, with D possibly being TRBD1 (6 bases). This CDR3 is 13 amino acids long. V lost 5 bases to trimming and J lost 1 base, with 9 bases between them. In germline, CDR1 is SGHAT, CDR2 FQNNGV. Together with reference TRBV11-2 and TRBJ2-7, the CDR3 gives the full variable domain: EAGVAQSPRYKIIEKRQSVAFWCNPISGHATLYWYQQILGQGPKLLIQFQNNGVVDDSQLPKDRFSAERLKGVDSTLKIQPAKLEDSAVYLCASSVTGSYEQYFGPGTRLTVT.

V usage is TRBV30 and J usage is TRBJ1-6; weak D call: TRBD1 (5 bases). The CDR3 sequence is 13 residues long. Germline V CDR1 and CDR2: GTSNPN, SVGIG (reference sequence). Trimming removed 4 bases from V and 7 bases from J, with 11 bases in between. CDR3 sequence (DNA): TGTGCCTGGAATATGCAGGGAAATTCACCCCTCCACTTT. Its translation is CAWNMQGNSPLHF.

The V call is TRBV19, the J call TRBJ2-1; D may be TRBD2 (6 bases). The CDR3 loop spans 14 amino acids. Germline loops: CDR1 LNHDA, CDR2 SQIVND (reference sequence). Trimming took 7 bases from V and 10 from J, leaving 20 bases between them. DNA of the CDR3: TGTGCCAGTACGTTGGAGGGAGCCTACGGAGAGCAGTTCTTC. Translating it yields CASTLEGAYGEQFF.

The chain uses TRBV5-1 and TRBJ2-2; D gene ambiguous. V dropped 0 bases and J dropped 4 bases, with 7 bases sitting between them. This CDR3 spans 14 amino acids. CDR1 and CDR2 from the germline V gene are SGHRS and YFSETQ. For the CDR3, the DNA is TGCGCCAGCAGCTTGGATAGCCTCACCGGGGAGCTGTTTTTT. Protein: CASSLDSLTGELFF.

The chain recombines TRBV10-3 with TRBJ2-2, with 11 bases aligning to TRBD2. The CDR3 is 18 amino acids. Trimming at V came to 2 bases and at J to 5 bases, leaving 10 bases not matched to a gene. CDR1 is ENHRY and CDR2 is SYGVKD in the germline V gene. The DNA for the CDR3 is TGTGCCATCAGTGAGCGGGCACTAGCGGGAGTGGTAACCGGGGAGCTGTTTTTT. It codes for CAISERALAGVVTGELFF.

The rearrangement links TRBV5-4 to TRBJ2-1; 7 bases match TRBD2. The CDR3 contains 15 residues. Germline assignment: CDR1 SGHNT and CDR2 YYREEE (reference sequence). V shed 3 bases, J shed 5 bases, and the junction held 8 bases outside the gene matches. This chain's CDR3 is CASSSGLPTDNEQFF. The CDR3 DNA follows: TGTGCCAGCAGCTCGGGACTACCGACGGACAATGAGCAGTTCTTC.

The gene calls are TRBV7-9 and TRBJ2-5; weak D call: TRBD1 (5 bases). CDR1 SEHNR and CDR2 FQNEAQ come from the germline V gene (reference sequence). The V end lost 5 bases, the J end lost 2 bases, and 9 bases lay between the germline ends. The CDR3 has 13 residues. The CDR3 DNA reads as TGTGCCAGCAGCCCGACAGCGCAAGAGACCCAGTACTTC. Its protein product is CASSPTAQETQYF.